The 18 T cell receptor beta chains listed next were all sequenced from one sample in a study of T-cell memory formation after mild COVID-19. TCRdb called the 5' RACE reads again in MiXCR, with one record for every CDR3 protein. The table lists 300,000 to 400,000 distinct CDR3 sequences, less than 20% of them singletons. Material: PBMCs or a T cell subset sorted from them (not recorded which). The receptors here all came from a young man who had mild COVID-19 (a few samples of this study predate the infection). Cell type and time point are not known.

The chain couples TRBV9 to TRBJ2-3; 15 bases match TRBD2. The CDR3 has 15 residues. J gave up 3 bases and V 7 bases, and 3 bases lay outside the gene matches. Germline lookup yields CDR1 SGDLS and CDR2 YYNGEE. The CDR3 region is CASGTSGGPTDTQYF. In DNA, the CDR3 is TGTGCCAGCGGGACTAGCGGGGGGCCTACAGATACGCAGTATTTT.

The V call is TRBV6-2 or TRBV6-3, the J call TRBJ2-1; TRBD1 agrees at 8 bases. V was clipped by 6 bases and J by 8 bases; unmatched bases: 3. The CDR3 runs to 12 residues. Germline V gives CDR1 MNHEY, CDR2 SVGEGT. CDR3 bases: TGTGCCAGCAGGGACAGGGCCGATGAGCAGTTCTTC. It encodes CASRDRADEQFF.

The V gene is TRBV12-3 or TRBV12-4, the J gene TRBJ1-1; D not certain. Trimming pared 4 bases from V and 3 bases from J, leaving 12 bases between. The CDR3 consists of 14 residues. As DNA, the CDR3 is TGTGCCAGCAGTTCTTGGTTTAAGGACACTGAAGCTTTCTTT. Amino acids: CASSSWFKDTEAFF.

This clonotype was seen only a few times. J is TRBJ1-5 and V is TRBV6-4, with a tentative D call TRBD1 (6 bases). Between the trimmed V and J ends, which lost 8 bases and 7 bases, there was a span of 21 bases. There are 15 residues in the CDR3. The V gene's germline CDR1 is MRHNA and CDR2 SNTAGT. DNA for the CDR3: TGTGCCAGCGTCCAGGGCAGGGGCTCGTGGCAGCCCCAGCATTTT. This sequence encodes CASVQGRGSWQPQHF.

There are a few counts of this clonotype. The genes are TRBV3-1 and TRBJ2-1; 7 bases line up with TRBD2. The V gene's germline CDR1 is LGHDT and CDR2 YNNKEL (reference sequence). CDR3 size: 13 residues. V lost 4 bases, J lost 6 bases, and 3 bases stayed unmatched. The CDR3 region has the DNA TGTGCCAGCAGCCGACTAGCTTCCAATGAGCAGTTCTTC. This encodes CASSRLASNEQFF.

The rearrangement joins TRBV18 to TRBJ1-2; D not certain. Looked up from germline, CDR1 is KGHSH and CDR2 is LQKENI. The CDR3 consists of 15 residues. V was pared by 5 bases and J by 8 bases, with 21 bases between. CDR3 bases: TGTGCCAGCTCAGAGACCCCAGGTTCTCCCCACGGCTACACCTTC. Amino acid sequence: CASSETPGSPHGYTF.

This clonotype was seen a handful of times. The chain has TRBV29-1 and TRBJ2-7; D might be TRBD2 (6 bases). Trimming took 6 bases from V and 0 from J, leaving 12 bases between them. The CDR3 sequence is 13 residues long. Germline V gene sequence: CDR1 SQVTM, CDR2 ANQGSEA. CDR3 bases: TGCAGCGTGCGCGGGGACGCCTCCTACGAGCAGTACTTC. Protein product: CSVRGDASYEQYF.

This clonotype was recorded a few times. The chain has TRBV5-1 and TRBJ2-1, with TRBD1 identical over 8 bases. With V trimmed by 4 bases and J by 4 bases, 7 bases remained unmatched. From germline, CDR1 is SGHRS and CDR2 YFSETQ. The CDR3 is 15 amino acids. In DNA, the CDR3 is TGCGCCAGCAGCCAGACAGGGGCTGGGTACAATGAGCAGTTCTTC. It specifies CASSQTGAGYNEQFF.

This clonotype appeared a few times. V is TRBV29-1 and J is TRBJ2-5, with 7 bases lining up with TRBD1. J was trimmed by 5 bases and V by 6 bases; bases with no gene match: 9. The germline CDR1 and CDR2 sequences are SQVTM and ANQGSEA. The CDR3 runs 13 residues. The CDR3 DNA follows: TGCAGCGTCCTCCGACAGGGACGGGAGACCCAGTACTTC. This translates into CSVLRQGRETQYF.

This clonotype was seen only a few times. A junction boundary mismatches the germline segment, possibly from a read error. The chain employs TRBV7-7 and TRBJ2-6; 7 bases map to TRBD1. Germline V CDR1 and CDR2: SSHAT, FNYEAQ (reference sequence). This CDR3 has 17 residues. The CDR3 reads CASSSLRDSSGANVLTF. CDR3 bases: TGTGCTAGCAGCTCCCTCCGGGACAGCTCTGGGGCCAACGTCCTGACTTTC.

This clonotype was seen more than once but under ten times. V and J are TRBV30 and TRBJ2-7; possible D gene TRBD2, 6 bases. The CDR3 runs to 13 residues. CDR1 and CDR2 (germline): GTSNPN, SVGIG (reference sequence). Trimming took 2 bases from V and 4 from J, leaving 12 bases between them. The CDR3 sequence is CAWSRPGVYEQYF. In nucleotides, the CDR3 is TGTGCCTGGAGTCGGCCGGGGGTTTACGAGCAGTACTTC.

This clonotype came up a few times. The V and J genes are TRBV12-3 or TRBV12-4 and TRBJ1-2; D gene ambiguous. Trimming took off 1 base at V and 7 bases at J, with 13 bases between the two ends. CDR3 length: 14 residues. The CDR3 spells CASSLGGSLVGYTF. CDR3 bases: TGTGCCAGCAGTTTAGGTGGCAGCCTTGTTGGCTACACCTTC.

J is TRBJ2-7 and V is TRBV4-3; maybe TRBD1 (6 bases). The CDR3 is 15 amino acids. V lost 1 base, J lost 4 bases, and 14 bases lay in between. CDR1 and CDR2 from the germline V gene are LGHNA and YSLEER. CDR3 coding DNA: TGCGCCAGCAGCCAAGGCCGGGACAACCTATACGAGCAGTACTTC. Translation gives CASSQGRDNLYEQYF.

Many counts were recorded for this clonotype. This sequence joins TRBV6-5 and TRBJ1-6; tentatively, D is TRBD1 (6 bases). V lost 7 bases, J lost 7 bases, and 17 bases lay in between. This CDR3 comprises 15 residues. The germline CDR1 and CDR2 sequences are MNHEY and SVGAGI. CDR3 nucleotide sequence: TGTGCCAGCAACCATCGAGGGGGGAGGAATTCACCCCTCCACTTT. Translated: CASNHRGGRNSPLHF.

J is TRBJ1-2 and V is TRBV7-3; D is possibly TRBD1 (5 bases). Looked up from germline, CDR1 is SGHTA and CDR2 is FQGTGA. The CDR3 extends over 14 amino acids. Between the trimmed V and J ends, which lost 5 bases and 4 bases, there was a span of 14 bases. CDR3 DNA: TGTGCCAGCAGCCCTCACCCCGGGGGCTATGGCTACACCTTC. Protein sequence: CASSPHPGGYGYTF.

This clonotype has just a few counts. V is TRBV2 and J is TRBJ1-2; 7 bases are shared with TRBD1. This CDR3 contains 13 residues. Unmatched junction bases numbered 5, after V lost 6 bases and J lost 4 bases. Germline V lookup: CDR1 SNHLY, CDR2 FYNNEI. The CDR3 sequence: CASRGTELYGYTF. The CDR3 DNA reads TGTGCCAGCAGGGGGACAGAGCTCTATGGCTACACCTTC.

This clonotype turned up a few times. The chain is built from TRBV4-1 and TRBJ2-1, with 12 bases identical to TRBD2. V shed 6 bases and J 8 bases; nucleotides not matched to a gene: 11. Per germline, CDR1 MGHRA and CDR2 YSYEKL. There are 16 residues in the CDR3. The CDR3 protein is CASRIPSGGAFDEQFF. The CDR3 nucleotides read TGCGCCAGCAGGATCCCTAGCGGGGGGGCCTTCGATGAGCAGTTCTTC.

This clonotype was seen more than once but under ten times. The CDR3 region has the DNA TGTGCCAGCAGCCTAAGGGACAGGGGATCGTCGGGGAACACCGGGGAGCTGTTTTTT. It encodes CASSLRDRGSSGNTGELFF. J is TRBJ2-2 and V is TRBV5-5, with TRBD1 matching over 10 bases. The CDR3 extends over 19 amino acids. V lost 4 bases, J lost 1 base, and 13 bases stayed unmatched. Per the germline V gene, CDR1 is SGHKS and CDR2 is YYEKEE (reference sequence). Variable domain in full (rest from reference TRBV5-5 and TRBJ2-2): DAGVTQSPTHLIKTRGQQVTLRCSPISGHKSVSWYQQVLGQGPQFIFQYYEKEERGRGNFPDRFSARQFPNYSSELNVNALLLGDSALYLCASSLRDRGSSGNTGELFFGEGSRLTVL.